Listed below are T cell receptor beta chains from one sample, sequenced in a study of blood T cell repertoires in COVID-19. Here immunoSEQ multiplex PCR was the method, and the copy in TCRdb shows in-frame clones only, minus some. The sample lists some 180,000 clones, about 78% occurring once. The sequenced sample was peripheral blood. These TCRs come from a woman aged 45-60 years with active or convalescent COVID-19. CDR3s include the opening cysteine and the closing phenylalanine or tryptophan. The order of the fields is J gene, V gene, clone size, D gene, CDR3 DNA, CDR3 protein. D genes are given only for firm matches. Rows may omit the clone size; those that give it use once, few, many or a size class.

TRBJ1-1,TRBV19,.,.,TGTGCCAGTAGTACCCCGCTGGCGAACACTGAAGCTTTCTTT,CASSTPLANTEAFF
TRBJ1-2,TRBV7-2,.,.,TGTGCCAGCAGCTTAGGGACAGCCAACTATGGCTACACCTTC,CASSLGTANYGYTF
TRBJ1-1,TRBV19,.,TRBD1,TGTGCCAGTAGTATCCGGACAGGGCATGAAGCTTTCTTT,CASSIRTGHEAFF
TRBJ1-4,TRBV4-3,.,TRBD1,TGCGCCAGCAGCCAATCCGGGACAGGGGGCGCGACTAATGAAAAACTGTTTTTT,CASSQSGTGGATNEKLFF
TRBJ2-2,TRBV21-1,.,.,TGTGCCAGCATCCCGAAATGGCAGACTCAAGATAAGAGGAACACCGGGGAGCTGTTTTTT,CASIPKWQTQDKRNTGELFF
TRBJ1-5,TRBV28,.,.,TGTGCCAGCAGTTTTCAGGACAATCAGCCCCAGCATTTT,CASSFQDNQPQHF
TRBJ1-4,TRBV6-5,.,.,TGTGCCAGCAGTTACTCCCAGGGGAATGAAAAACTGTTTTTT,CASSYSQGNEKLFF
TRBJ1-6,TRBV11-2,.,.,TGTGCCAGCAGCTCCTGGGCGGGGACTAATTCACCCCTCCACTTT,CASSSWAGTNSPLHF
TRBJ1-5,TRBV6-2/TRBV6-3,.,.,TGTGCCAGCAGTTCTGGGCATCAGCCCCAGCATTTT,CASSSGHQPQHF
TRBJ1-2,TRBV19,few,TRBD1,TGTGCCAGTAGTCCGGACAGGGGGGATGGCTACACCTTC,CASSPDRGDGYTF